This T cell receptor (beta chain) was obtained from a study of cytomegalovirus exposure and HLA in healthy donors. Broader study findings: Most TCR sequences proved rare, with some public TCRs found in many donors.

Notes on this clone: Antigen unknown.

Researchers ran the PCR with 60 Vbeta and 13 Jbeta primers. As handled by the study authors: Counted up in a later analysis, unique TCR beta chains came to 65 million to 80 million, with around 9.9 million shared. Some clones are missing from TCRdb's copy, which holds only in-frame ones; the method was immunoSEQ multiplex PCR. That table supplies the V and J calls and clone size; D and trimming were determined from the DNA. This sample has about 130,000 clones, with 70% to 80% found just once. CDR3 size: 16 residues. The germline V gene encodes CDR1 MDHEN and CDR2 SYDVKM. The trim removed 5 bases at V and 3 bases at J, leaving 2 bases unmatched. Donors sampled were nominally healthy, though unrecorded immune exposures were likely.

This sequence originates from a man aged 40-55 years in good health and CMV-seronegative. The chain recombines TRBV28 with TRBJ2-4; TRBD2 aligns across 15 bases. Sequenced: PBMCs. In nucleotides, the CDR3 is TGTGCCAGCAGTCCGGGACTAGCGGGGGGCAAAAACATTCAGTACTTC. Translation gives CASSPGLAGGKNIQYF. The full variable domain, rest sourced from reference TRBV28 and TRBJ2-4, is DVKVTQSSRYLVKRTGEKVFLECVQDMDHENMFWYRQDPGLGLRLIYFSYDVKMKEKGDIPEGYSVSREKKERFSLILESASTNQTSMYLCASSPGLAGGKNIQYFGAGTRLSVL.